A selection of T cell receptor beta chains follows, all from one sample in a study of shared clonotypes between healthy human individuals. Here immunoSEQ multiplex PCR was the method, and the copy in TCRdb shows in-frame clones only, minus some. The sample has 2 million to 2.5 million clones; 90% to 97% are singletons. Sequenced sample: naive CD4+ T cells sorted from blood. Receptors originate from a man aged 18 to 29 in good health. CDR3s include the opening cysteine and the closing phenylalanine or tryptophan. A D gene is named only where the DNA matches it firmly. Where a row states a size, it is once, few, many or the class of an expanded clone; other rows omit it.

D gene | J gene | CDR3 length | clone size | V gene | CDR3 protein | CDR3 DNA
- | TRBJ1-5 | 13 | - | TRBV4-1 | CASSQERGQPQHF | TGCGCCAGCAGCCAAGAGAGGGGTCAGCCCCAGCATTTT
- | TRBJ2-1 | 11 | - | TRBV5-1 | CASSGEKELFF | TGCGCCAGCAGCGGAGAGAAGGAGCTGTTCTTC
TRBD1 | TRBJ1-1 | 13 | - | TRBV18 | CASSGTGGPEAFF | TGTGCCAGCTCAGGGACAGGGGGCCCTGAAGCTTTCTTT
- | TRBJ2-7 | 13 | - | TRBV6-1 | CASSEVEGSPRYF | TGTGCCAGCAGTGAAGTGGAGGGTTCCCCTAGGTACTTC
- | TRBJ2-7 | 13 | - | TRBV6-1 | CASSGTGQIEQYF | TGTGCCAGCAGTGGAACGGGACAAATCGAGCAGTACTTC
- | TRBJ2-1 | 14 | - | TRBV4-1 | CASSQGLWGSEQFF | TGCGCCAGCAGCCAAGGACTTTGGGGGAGTGAGCAGTTCTTC
- | TRBJ1-2 | 12 | - | TRBV7-2 | CASSSTGYGYTF | TGTGCCAGCAGCTCAACAGGGTATGGCTACACCTTC
TRBD1 | TRBJ2-3 | 16 | - | TRBV5-4 | CASSRPGGLSTDTQYF | TGTGCCAGCAGCCGACCAGGGGGATTAAGCACAGATACGCAGTATTTT
TRBD1 | TRBJ2-7 | 14 | once | TRBV10-3 | CAINRQGSSYEQYF | TGTGCCATCAACCGACAGGGGTCCTCCTACGAGCAGTACTTC
TRBD2 | TRBJ2-1 | 14 | - | TRBV5-1 | CASSLGTSNNEQFF | TGCGCCAGCAGCCTCGGGACTAGCAACAATGAGCAGTTCTTC
- | TRBJ1-2 | 12 | few | TRBV19 | CASTEGGYGYTF | TGTGCCAGTACTGAGGGAGGCTATGGCTACACCTTC
- | TRBJ2-7 | 13 | - | TRBV14 | CASSQKGYYEQYF | TGTGCCAGCAGCCAAAAAGGATACTACGAGCAGTACTTC
- | TRBJ1-1 | 11 | - | TRBV28 | CASREGTEAFF | TGTGCCAGCAGAGAAGGGACCGAAGCTTTCTTT
TRBD2 | TRBJ2-5 | 17 | - | TRBV5-4 | CASSKGPGLAGAGAQYF | TGTGCCAGCAGCAAGGGCCCGGGACTAGCGGGAGCTGGGGCCCAGTACTTC
- | TRBJ2-1 | 14 | once | TRBV5-1 | CASSLGQLENEQFF | TGCGCCAGCAGCTTGGGACAGTTAGAGAATGAGCAGTTCTTC
- | TRBJ1-2 | 14 | - | TRBV28 | CASSPQGANYGYTF | TGTGCCAGCAGCCCCCAGGGTGCTAACTATGGCTACACCTTC